One sample yielded the 10 T cell receptor beta chains listed below, sequenced in a study of T cell changes during pregnancy in multiple sclerosis. Only in-frame clones appear in the TCRdb table, and some are missing; sequencing was by immunoSEQ multiplex PCR. The sample lists roughly 48,000 clones; around 92% were seen once. The material was CD4+ T cells from peripheral blood mononuclear cells, obtained in the second trimester of pregnancy. The receptors come from a female donor in good health, enrolled as a control in a pregnancy study.

The chain carries TRBV11-3 and TRBJ2-1; D is perhaps TRBD2 (5 bases). The germline V gene encodes CDR1 SGHNT and CDR2 YENEEA. CDR3 length: 15 residues. Trimming removed 4 bases from V and 4 bases from J, with 14 bases in between. CDR3 in amino acids: CASSSTPTSYNEQFF. CDR3 coding DNA: TGTGCCAGCAGCTCCACCCCTACTAGTTACAATGAGCAGTTCTTC. Complete variable domain (other parts from reference TRBV11-3 and TRBJ2-1): EAGVVQSPRYKIIEKKQPVAFWCNPISGHNTLYWYLQNLGQGPELLIRYENEEAVDDSQLPKDRFSAERLKGVDSTLKIQPAELGDSAVYLCASSSTPTSYNEQFFGPGTRLTVL.

The chain couples TRBV19 to TRBJ2-5, with a possible D match to TRBD1 (6 bases). The V gene lost 9 bases and the J gene lost 7 bases, with 12 bases spanning the gap. Germline values: CDR1 LNHDA, CDR2 SQIVND (reference sequence). This CDR3 region has 11 residues. CDR3 sequence: CARRQAGTQYF. The CDR3 nucleotides read TGTGCCAGACGACAGGCGGGGACCCAGTACTTC.

The chain uses TRBV5-6 and TRBJ1-3, with 7 bases aligning to TRBD1. Germline V gives CDR1 SGHDT, CDR2 YYEEEE. The CDR3 runs to 15 residues. Germline trimming cut 4 bases from V and 2 bases from J; bases unmatched to any gene: 6. CDR3 sequence (DNA): TGTGCCAGCAGCCAGACAGGGCTTCCTGGAAACACCATATATTTT. Translated, it gives CASSQTGLPGNTIYF.

The rearrangement uses TRBV5-4 and TRBJ2-3, with 7 bases identical to TRBD1. Germline values: CDR1 SGHNT, CDR2 YYREEE (reference sequence). Trimming took 0 bases from V and 10 from J; bases not matched to a gene: 14. This CDR3 comprises 16 residues. The CDR3 region is CASSLANNRGRRAQYF. The CDR3 coding sequence is TGTGCCAGCAGCTTGGCGAATAATAGGGGGCGCCGGGCGCAGTATTTT.

This chain connects TRBV19 to TRBJ2-1, with 9 bases identical to TRBD2. The CDR3 sequence is 17 residues long. From germline, CDR1 is LNHDA and CDR2 SQIVND (reference sequence). J lost 3 bases, V lost 5 bases, and 11 bases had no gene match. CDR3 bases: TGTGCCAGTAGTCTCAGAGCCGGGACTAGCTTCTACAATGAGCAGTTCTTC. Translated, it gives CASSLRAGTSFYNEQFF.

The gene calls are TRBV7-2 and TRBJ2-4; perhaps TRBD2 as D (6 bases). The CDR3 extends over 14 amino acids. Germline-derived CDR1 and CDR2 are SGHTA and FQGNSA. V was pared by 4 bases and J by 10 bases, with 17 bases between. For the CDR3, the DNA is TGTGCCAGCAGCTCCTCTCCCAGCGGGTCTATTCAGTACTTC. Its translation: CASSSSPSGSIQYF.

The CDR3 DNA follows: TGCACCAGCAGCCAGGAACCACCGGGGGGACTAGGGGATACGCAGTATTTT. Protein product: CTSSQEPPGGLGDTQYF. The chain combines TRBV1 with TRBJ2-3; the listed D gene, TRBD2, was not tested against the DNA. TRBV1 is marked as a pseudogene. The CDR3 runs 17 residues.

This chain joins TRBV7-8 and TRBJ1-5; possible D gene TRBD1, 5 bases. The CDR3 runs 15 residues. V was pared by 5 bases and J by 5 bases, with 16 bases between. Germline V lookup: CDR1 SGHVS, CDR2 FQNEAQ. CDR3 protein: CASSPELGTYQPQHF. CDR3 nucleotides: TGTGCCAGCAGCCCAGAACTGGGGACTTATCAGCCCCAGCATTTT. Supplemented by reference TRBV7-8 and TRBJ1-5, the full variable domain reads GAGVSQSPRYKVAKRGQDVALRCDPISGHVSLFWYQQALGQGPEFLTYFQNEAQLDKSGLPSDRFFAERPEGSVSTLKIQRTQQEDSAVYLCASSPELGTYQPQHFGDGTRLSIL.

This sequence joins TRBV28 and TRBJ2-7; 14 positions match TRBD2. Germline V gene data show CDR1 as MDHEN and CDR2 as SYDVKM. Trimming removed 4 bases from V and 2 bases from J; junction bases left unmatched: 10. The CDR3 contains 18 residues. Here the CDR3 DNA reads TGTGCCAGCAGTTACTACCTGGGACTAGCGGGAGTGGCCTACGAGCAGTACTTC. Encoded protein: CASSYYLGLAGVAYEQYF.

V usage is TRBV5-8 and J usage is TRBJ2-4; 12 bases are shared with TRBD2. The CDR3 is made up of 19 amino acids. The V gene's germline CDR1 is SGHTS and CDR2 YDEGEE. The trim removed 4 bases at V and 1 base at J, leaving 12 bases unmatched. Here the CDR3 reads CASSTPGLAGPIAKNIQYF. The CDR3, as DNA: TGTGCCAGCAGCACACCGGGACTAGCGGGTCCCATTGCCAAAAACATTCAGTACTTC. Full variable domain (missing parts from reference TRBV5-8 and TRBJ2-4): EAGVTQSPTHLIKTRGQQATLRCSPISGHTSVYWYQQALGLGLQFLLWYDEGEERNRGNFPPRFSGRQFPNYSSELNVNALELEDSALYLCASSTPGLAGPIAKNIQYFGAGTRLSVL.